This is a list of T cell receptor beta chains from one sample in a study of T cell repertoires in cytomegalovirus infection. No antigen is known for these receptors. TCRdb independently ran MiXCR on the reads; one entry per CDR3 protein. The table shows approximately 500,000 distinct CDR3 sequences, with about 33% occurring only once. This sample comprised cultured PBMCs, obtained from culture after CMV antigen stimulation. The receptor source for this set is a human donor in good health (CMV status not recorded). Some clones in this sample may be carry-over from other donors' samples. Each CDR3 is given with its conserved first and last residue. D genes are given only for firm matches. Size values are once, few and many counts, or a class for expanded clones, and some rows have none.

j_gene: TRBJ2-1; abundance: few; v_gene: TRBV6-1; d_gene: TRBD1; CDR3aa: CASKGAAYNEQFF; CDR3nt: TGTGCCAGCAAGGGGGCGGCCTACAATGAGCAGTTCTTC
j_gene: TRBJ1-4; abundance: .; v_gene: TRBV6-5; d_gene: .; CDR3aa: CASSYSGTEKLFF; CDR3nt: TGTGCCAGCAGTTACTCGGGGACCGAAAAACTGTTTTTT
j_gene: TRBJ2-1; abundance: .; v_gene: TRBV7-2; d_gene: .; CDR3aa: CASSPDSYQPFF; CDR3nt: TGTGCCAGCAGCCCGGACAGTTACCAACCGTTCTTC
j_gene: TRBJ1-2; abundance: .; v_gene: TRBV18; d_gene: .; CDR3aa: CASSQSNGYYGYTF; CDR3nt: TGTGCCAGCTCACAGTCTAACGGATACTATGGCTACACCTTC
j_gene: TRBJ2-1; abundance: few; v_gene: TRBV6-6; d_gene: .; CDR3aa: CASSYSQAQNEQFF; CDR3nt: TGTGCCAGCAGTTACTCGCAGGCTCAGAATGAGCAGTTCTTC
j_gene: TRBJ1-1; abundance: many; v_gene: TRBV25-1; d_gene: .; CDR3aa: CASTPERQDFTEAFF; CDR3nt: TGTGCCAGCACCCCGGAGCGACAGGACTTCACTGAAGCTTTCTTT
j_gene: TRBJ1-1; abundance: .; v_gene: TRBV6-6; d_gene: .; CDR3aa: CASSYNTMNTEAFF; CDR3nt: TGTGCCAGCAGTTATAACACAATGAACACTGAAGCTTTCTTT
j_gene: TRBJ1-5; abundance: .; v_gene: TRBV2; d_gene: TRBD1; CDR3aa: CASRWDRVSNQPQHF; CDR3nt: TGTGCCAGCAGGTGGGACAGGGTAAGCAATCAGCCCCAGCATTTT
j_gene: TRBJ2-3; abundance: .; v_gene: TRBV7-2; d_gene: TRBD2; CDR3aa: CASSFTSGSGADTQYF; CDR3nt: TGTGCCAGCAGCTTTACTAGCGGGAGTGGGGCAGATACGCAGTATTTT
j_gene: TRBJ1-1; abundance: many; v_gene: TRBV7-8; d_gene: .; CDR3aa: CASSPAGENTEAFF; CDR3nt: TGTGCCAGCAGCCCGGCGGGAGAGAACACTGAAGCTTTCTTT
j_gene: TRBJ2-7; abundance: .; v_gene: TRBV12-3/TRBV12-4; d_gene: .; CDR3aa: CASSRDNSYEQYF; CDR3nt: TGTGCCAGCAGTCGGGACAATTCCTACGAGCAGTACTTC
j_gene: TRBJ2-4; abundance: few; v_gene: TRBV27; d_gene: TRBD1; CDR3aa: CASSPEGQGYIQYF; CDR3nt: TGTGCCAGCAGCCCCGAGGGACAGGGGTACATTCAGTACTTC
j_gene: TRBJ1-2; abundance: .; v_gene: TRBV28; d_gene: TRBD1; CDR3aa: CASRTGQEGPDGYTF; CDR3nt: TGTGCCAGCAGGACGGGACAGGAGGGTCCCGATGGCTACACCTTC
j_gene: TRBJ2-1; abundance: .; v_gene: TRBV4-3; d_gene: TRBD2; CDR3aa: CASSLLAGGPSYNEQFF; CDR3nt: TGCGCCAGCAGCCTACTAGCGGGAGGGCCCTCGTACAATGAGCAGTTCTTC
j_gene: TRBJ2-1; abundance: .; v_gene: TRBV7-2; d_gene: .; CDR3aa: CASSPGRWRAYNEQFF; CDR3nt: TGTGCCAGCAGCCCAGGAAGATGGAGGGCCTACAATGAGCAGTTCTTC
j_gene: TRBJ2-5; abundance: .; v_gene: TRBV19; d_gene: TRBD1; CDR3aa: CASSTSTGGGQETQYF; CDR3nt: TGTGCCAGTAGTACCTCGACAGGGGGGGGACAAGAGACCCAGTACTTC
j_gene: TRBJ1-5; abundance: many; v_gene: TRBV7-2; d_gene: .; CDR3aa: CASSLVLGNNQPQHF; CDR3nt: TGTGCCAGCAGCTTAGTATTGGGGAACAATCAGCCCCAGCATTTT
j_gene: TRBJ2-3; abundance: .; v_gene: TRBV7-2; d_gene: .; CDR3aa: CASSTRLTDTQYF; CDR3nt: TGTGCCAGCAGCACCCGACTAACAGATACGCAGTATTTT
j_gene: TRBJ1-2; abundance: few; v_gene: TRBV6-1; d_gene: .; CDR3aa: CASEDQTGAGGSNYGYTF; CDR3nt: TGTGCCAGTGAGGATCAGACCGGGGCAGGCGGCAGCAACTATGGCTACACCTTC
j_gene: TRBJ2-3; abundance: .; v_gene: TRBV7-8; d_gene: .; CDR3aa: CASSSWATSTDTQYF; CDR3nt: TGTGCCAGCAGCTCGTGGGCTACTAGCACAGATACGCAGTATTTT
j_gene: TRBJ2-5; abundance: many; v_gene: TRBV7-2; d_gene: TRBD2; CDR3aa: CATTPAGGGRETQYF; CDR3nt: TGTGCCACCACGCCAGCGGGAGGAGGGCGGGAGACCCAGTACTTC
j_gene: TRBJ1-1; abundance: .; v_gene: TRBV28; d_gene: .; CDR3aa: CASSPGWGANTEAFF; CDR3nt: TGTGCCAGCAGTCCAGGATGGGGGGCGAACACTGAAGCTTTCTTT
j_gene: TRBJ1-3; abundance: once; v_gene: TRBV12-3/TRBV12-4; d_gene: .; CDR3aa: CASSLTGLGNTIYF; CDR3nt: TGTGCCAGCAGTTTGACAGGTCTAGGAAACACCATATATTTT
j_gene: TRBJ1-1; abundance: .; v_gene: TRBV7-9; d_gene: TRBD1; CDR3aa: CASSKTGFVNTEAFF; CDR3nt: TGTGCCAGCAGCAAGACAGGGTTCGTGAACACTGAAGCTTTCTTT
j_gene: TRBJ1-5; abundance: many; v_gene: TRBV7-2; d_gene: .; CDR3aa: CASSFAGSNQPQHF; CDR3nt: TGTGCCAGCAGCTTTGCGGGATCCAATCAGCCCCAGCATTTT
j_gene: TRBJ1-1; abundance: few; v_gene: TRBV29-1; d_gene: TRBD1; CDR3aa: CSGIQGVADTEAFF; CDR3nt: TGCAGCGGTATACAGGGGGTCGCGGACACTGAAGCTTTCTTT
j_gene: TRBJ2-3; abundance: .; v_gene: TRBV18; d_gene: TRBD1; CDR3aa: CASSQPGQPTDTQYF; CDR3nt: TGTGCCAGCTCACAGCCGGGACAGCCCACAGATACGCAGTATTTT
j_gene: TRBJ1-3; abundance: .; v_gene: TRBV6-2/TRBV6-3; d_gene: .; CDR3aa: CAAEGFDSGNTIYF; CDR3nt: TGTGCAGCCGAGGGATTCGACTCTGGAAACACCATATATTTT
j_gene: TRBJ1-5; abundance: .; v_gene: TRBV19; d_gene: .; CDR3aa: CASSIGDRGSQPQHF; CDR3nt: TGTGCCAGTAGTATTGGGGATAGGGGTTCTCAGCCCCAGCATTTT
j_gene: TRBJ1-5; abundance: few; v_gene: TRBV24-1; d_gene: .; CDR3aa: CATNHRDNQPQHF; CDR3nt: TGTGCCACCAACCACAGGGACAATCAGCCCCAGCATTTT
j_gene: TRBJ1-1; abundance: .; v_gene: TRBV6-6; d_gene: TRBD1; CDR3aa: CASGRRGRDTEAFF; CDR3nt: TGTGCCAGCGGTCGGAGGGGGCGGGACACTGAAGCTTTCTTT
j_gene: TRBJ1-2; abundance: few; v_gene: TRBV12-3/TRBV12-4; d_gene: .; CDR3aa: CASSQGARGFGYTF; CDR3nt: TGTGCCAGCAGCCAAGGGGCGAGAGGCTTTGGCTACACCTTC
j_gene: TRBJ2-7; abundance: .; v_gene: TRBV4-2; d_gene: TRBD2; CDR3aa: CASSQGIAGGTYEQYF; CDR3nt: TGTGCCAGCAGCCAAGGGATAGCGGGAGGGACCTACGAGCAGTACTTC
j_gene: TRBJ2-1; abundance: .; v_gene: TRBV6-2/TRBV6-3; d_gene: .; CDR3aa: CVSSRSHYRDSYNEQFF; CDR3nt: TGTGTCAGCAGTCGATCCCACTACCGGGACTCCTACAATGAGCAGTTCTTC
j_gene: TRBJ2-2; abundance: .; v_gene: TRBV6-2/TRBV6-3; d_gene: TRBD1; CDR3aa: CASRGTGSTGELFF; CDR3nt: TGTGCCAGCAGAGGGACAGGGAGCACCGGGGAGCTGTTTTTT
j_gene: TRBJ2-1; abundance: .; v_gene: TRBV4-3; d_gene: TRBD2; CDR3aa: CASSQKRMLAGGPYNEQFF; CDR3nt: TGCGCCAGCAGCCAAAAGAGAATGCTAGCGGGAGGGCCCTACAATGAGCAGTTCTTC
j_gene: TRBJ1-1; abundance: few; v_gene: TRBV28; d_gene: .; CDR3aa: CGPLNTEAFF; CDR3nt: TGTGGGCCCTTGAACACTGAAGCTTTCTTT
j_gene: TRBJ1-2; abundance: .; v_gene: TRBV29-1; d_gene: .; CDR3aa: CSVVLLGGEGYTF; CDR3nt: TGCAGCGTTGTTCTTCTTGGAGGGGAGGGCTACACCTTC
j_gene: TRBJ2-1; abundance: .; v_gene: TRBV20-1; d_gene: TRBD1; CDR3aa: CSATGTANEQFF; CDR3nt: TGCAGTGCTACAGGGACAGCCAATGAGCAGTTCTTC
j_gene: TRBJ1-1; abundance: .; v_gene: TRBV7-2; d_gene: .; CDR3aa: CASSLREVNTEAFF; CDR3nt: TGTGCCAGCAGCTTACGGGAAGTGAACACTGAAGCTTTCTTT
j_gene: TRBJ2-7; abundance: .; v_gene: TRBV5-3; d_gene: TRBD2; CDR3aa: CASSQAGIPYEQYF; CDR3nt: TGTGCCAGCAGCCAAGCGGGAATACCCTACGAGCAGTACTTC
j_gene: TRBJ2-1; abundance: few; v_gene: TRBV6-2/TRBV6-3; d_gene: .; CDR3aa: CASSYRYNEQFF; CDR3nt: TGTGCCAGCAGTTACAGATACAATGAGCAGTTCTTC
j_gene: TRBJ2-1; abundance: .; v_gene: TRBV4-3; d_gene: TRBD1; CDR3aa: CASSQDRLGTGSTYNEQFF; CDR3nt: TGCGCCAGCAGCCAAGATAGGTTGGGGACAGGCTCCACCTACAATGAGCAGTTCTTC
j_gene: TRBJ1-1; abundance: .; v_gene: TRBV7-9; d_gene: TRBD1; CDR3aa: CASSSWTGVGTEAFF; CDR3nt: TGTGCCAGCAGCTCGTGGACAGGGGTTGGCACCGAAGCTTTCTTT
j_gene: TRBJ2-7; abundance: .; v_gene: TRBV6-5; d_gene: .; CDR3aa: CASSSTTVKMGEQYF; CDR3nt: TGTGCCAGCAGTTCCACGACGGTAAAGATGGGAGAGCAGTACTTC
j_gene: TRBJ2-1; abundance: .; v_gene: TRBV7-9; d_gene: TRBD2; CDR3aa: CASIRTSGVYNEQFF; CDR3nt: TGTGCCAGCATCAGGACTAGCGGGGTTTACAATGAGCAGTTCTTC
j_gene: TRBJ2-5; abundance: .; v_gene: TRBV12-3/TRBV12-4; d_gene: TRBD1; CDR3aa: CASSLGTGDGETQYF; CDR3nt: TGTGCCAGCAGTTTAGGGACAGGGGATGGAGAGACCCAGTACTTC
j_gene: TRBJ2-1; abundance: .; v_gene: TRBV7-8; d_gene: .; CDR3aa: CASSGSRVSYNEQFF; CDR3nt: TGTGCCAGCAGTGGTAGCCGAGTCTCCTACAATGAGCAGTTCTTC
j_gene: TRBJ1-1; abundance: .; v_gene: TRBV27; d_gene: .; CDR3aa: CASSSGPLLNTEAFF; CDR3nt: TGTGCCAGCAGTTCGGGACCTCTATTGAACACTGAAGCTTTCTTT
j_gene: TRBJ2-1; abundance: .; v_gene: TRBV15; d_gene: TRBD2; CDR3aa: CATSATSGSYNEQFF; CDR3nt: TGTGCCACCAGCGCGACTAGCGGGAGTTACAATGAGCAGTTCTTC
j_gene: TRBJ2-2; abundance: few; v_gene: TRBV11-2; d_gene: .; CDR3aa: CASSPTHRTGELFF; CDR3nt: TGTGCCAGCAGCCCAACCCACCGCACCGGGGAGCTGTTTTTT
j_gene: TRBJ2-1; abundance: many; v_gene: TRBV7-2; d_gene: .; CDR3aa: CASSQGRGIYDEQFF; CDR3nt: TGTGCCAGCAGCCAAGGTAGGGGGATCTACGATGAGCAGTTCTTC
j_gene: TRBJ2-5; abundance: many; v_gene: TRBV7-8; d_gene: .; CDR3aa: CASSLAVGDQETQYF; CDR3nt: TGTGCCAGCAGCTTAGCGGTGGGGGACCAAGAGACCCAGTACTTC
j_gene: TRBJ2-1; abundance: .; v_gene: TRBV19; d_gene: TRBD2; CDR3aa: CASRLAGTSDSNEQFF; CDR3nt: TGTGCCAGTAGACTTGCCGGGACTAGCGATAGCAATGAGCAGTTCTTC
j_gene: TRBJ1-6; abundance: once; v_gene: TRBV12-5; d_gene: TRBD1; CDR3aa: CASGLPQRISRTGHDSPLHF; CDR3nt: TGTGCTAGTGGTTTGCCGCAGAGAATTAGTAGGACAGGGCATGATTCACCCCTCCACTTT